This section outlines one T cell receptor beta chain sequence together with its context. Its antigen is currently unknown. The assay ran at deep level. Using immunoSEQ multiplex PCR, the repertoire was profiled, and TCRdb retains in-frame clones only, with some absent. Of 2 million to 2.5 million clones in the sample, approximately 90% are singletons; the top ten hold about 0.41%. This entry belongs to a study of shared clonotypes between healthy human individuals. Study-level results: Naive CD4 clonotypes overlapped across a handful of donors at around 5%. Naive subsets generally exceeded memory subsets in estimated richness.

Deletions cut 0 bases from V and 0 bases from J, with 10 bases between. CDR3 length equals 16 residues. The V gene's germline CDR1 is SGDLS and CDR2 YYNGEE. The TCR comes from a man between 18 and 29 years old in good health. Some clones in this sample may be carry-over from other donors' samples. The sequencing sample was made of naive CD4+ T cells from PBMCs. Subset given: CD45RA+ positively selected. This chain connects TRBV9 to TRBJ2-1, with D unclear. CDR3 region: CASSVGKARSYNEQFF. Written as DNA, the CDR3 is TGTGCCAGCAGCGTAGGGAAGGCCCGCTCCTACAATGAGCAGTTCTTC.